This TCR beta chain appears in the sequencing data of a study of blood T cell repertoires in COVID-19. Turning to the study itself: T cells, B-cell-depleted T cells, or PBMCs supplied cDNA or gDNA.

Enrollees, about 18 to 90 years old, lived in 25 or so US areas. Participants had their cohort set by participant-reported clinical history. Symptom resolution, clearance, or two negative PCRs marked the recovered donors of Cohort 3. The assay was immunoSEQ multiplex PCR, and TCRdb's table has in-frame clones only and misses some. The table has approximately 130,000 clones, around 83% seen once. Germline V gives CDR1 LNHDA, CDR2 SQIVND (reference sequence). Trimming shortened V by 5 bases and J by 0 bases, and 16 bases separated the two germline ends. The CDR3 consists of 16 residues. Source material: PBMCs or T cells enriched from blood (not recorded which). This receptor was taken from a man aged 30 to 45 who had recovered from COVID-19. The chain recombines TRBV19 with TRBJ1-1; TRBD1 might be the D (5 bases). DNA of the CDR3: TGTGCCAGTAGTCCTGGGGGAGGGAGGATGAACACTGAAGCTTTCTTT. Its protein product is CASSPGGGRMNTEAFF. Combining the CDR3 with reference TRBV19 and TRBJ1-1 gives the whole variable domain DGGITQSPKYLFRKEGQNVTLSCEQNLNHDAMYWYRQDPGQGLRLIYYSQIVNDFQKGDIAEGYSVSREKKESFPLTVTSAQKNPTAFYLCASSPGGGRMNTEAFFGQGTRLTVV.